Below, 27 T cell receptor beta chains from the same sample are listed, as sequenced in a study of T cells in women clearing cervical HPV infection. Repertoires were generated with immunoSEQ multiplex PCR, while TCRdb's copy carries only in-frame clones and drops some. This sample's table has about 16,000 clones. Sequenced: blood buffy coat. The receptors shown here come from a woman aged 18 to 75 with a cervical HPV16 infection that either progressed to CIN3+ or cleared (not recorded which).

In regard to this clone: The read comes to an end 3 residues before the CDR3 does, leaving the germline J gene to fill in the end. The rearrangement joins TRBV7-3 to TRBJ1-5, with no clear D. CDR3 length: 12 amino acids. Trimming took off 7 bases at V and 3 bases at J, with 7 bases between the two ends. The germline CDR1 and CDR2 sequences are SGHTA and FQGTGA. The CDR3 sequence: CASTVLNQPQHF. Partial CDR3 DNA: TGTGCCAGCACGGTCCTCAATCAGCCC. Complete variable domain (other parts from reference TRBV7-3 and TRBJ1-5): GAGVSQTPSNKVTEKGKYVELRCDPISGHTALYWYRQSLGQGPEFLIYFQGTGAADDSGLPNDRFFAVRPEGSVSTLKIQRTERGDSAVYLCASTVLNQPQHFGDGTRLSIL.

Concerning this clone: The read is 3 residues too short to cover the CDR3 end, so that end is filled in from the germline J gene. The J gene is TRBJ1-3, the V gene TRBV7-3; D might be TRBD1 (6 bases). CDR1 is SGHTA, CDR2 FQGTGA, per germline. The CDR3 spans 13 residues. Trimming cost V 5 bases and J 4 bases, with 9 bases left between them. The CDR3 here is CASSPDRGNTIYF. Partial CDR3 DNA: TGTGCCAGCAGCCCAGACAGGGGAAACACC.

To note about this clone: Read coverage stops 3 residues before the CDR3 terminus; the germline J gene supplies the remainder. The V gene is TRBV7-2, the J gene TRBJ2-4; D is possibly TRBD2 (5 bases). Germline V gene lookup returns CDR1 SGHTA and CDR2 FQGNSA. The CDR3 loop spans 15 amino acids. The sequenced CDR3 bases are TGTGCCAGCAGCTTATCCTGGAGGCCTTACTATGGT. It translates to CASSLSWRPYYG. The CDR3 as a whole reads CASSLSWRPYYGQYF.

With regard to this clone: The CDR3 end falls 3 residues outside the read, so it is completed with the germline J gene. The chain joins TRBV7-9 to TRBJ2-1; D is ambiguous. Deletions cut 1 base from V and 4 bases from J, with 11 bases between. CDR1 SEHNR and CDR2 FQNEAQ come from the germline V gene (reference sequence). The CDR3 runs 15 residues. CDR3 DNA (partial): TGTGCCAGCAGCTTAGTCCTCGGTACTTACAATGAG. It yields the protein CASSLVLGTYNE. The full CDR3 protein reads CASSLVLGTYNEQFF.

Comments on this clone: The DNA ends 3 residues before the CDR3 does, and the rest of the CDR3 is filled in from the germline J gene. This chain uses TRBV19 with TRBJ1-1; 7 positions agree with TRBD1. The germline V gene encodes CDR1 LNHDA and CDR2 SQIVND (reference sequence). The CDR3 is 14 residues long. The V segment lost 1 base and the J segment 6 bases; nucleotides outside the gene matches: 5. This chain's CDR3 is CASSIGQGRAEAFF. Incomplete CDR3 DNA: TGTGCCAGTAGTATAGGACAGGGTCGGGCTGAA.

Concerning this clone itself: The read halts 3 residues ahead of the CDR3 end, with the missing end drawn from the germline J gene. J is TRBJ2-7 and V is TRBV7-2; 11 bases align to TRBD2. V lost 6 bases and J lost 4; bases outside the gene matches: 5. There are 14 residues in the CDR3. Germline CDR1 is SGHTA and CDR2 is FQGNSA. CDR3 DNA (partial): TGTGCCAGCAGAGCCCTAGCGGGAGGATACGAG. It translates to CASRALAGGYE. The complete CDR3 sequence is CASRALAGGYEQYF.

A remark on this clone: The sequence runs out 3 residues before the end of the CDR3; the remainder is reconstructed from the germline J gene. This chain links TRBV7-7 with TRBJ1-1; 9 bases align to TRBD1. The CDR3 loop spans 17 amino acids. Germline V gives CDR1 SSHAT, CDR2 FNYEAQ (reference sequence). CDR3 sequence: CASSLTPRQGVYMEAFF. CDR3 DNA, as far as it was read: TGTGCCAGCAGCTTAACCCCACGACAGGGGGTGTATATGGAA.

This CDR3 reads CASSYKRLSSYEQYF. The CDR3 bases that were read are TGTGCCAGCAGTTACAAGCGGCTCAGCTCCTACGAG. This chain links TRBV6-2 or TRBV6-3 with TRBJ2-7; TRBD2 is a possible D gene (5 bases). Sequencing ends 3 residues short of the CDR3 end; the germline J gene provides the rest. The germline CDR1 and CDR2 sequences are MNHEY and SVGEGT. This CDR3 region has 15 residues. Trimming cost V 2 bases and J 0 bases, with 11 bases left between them.

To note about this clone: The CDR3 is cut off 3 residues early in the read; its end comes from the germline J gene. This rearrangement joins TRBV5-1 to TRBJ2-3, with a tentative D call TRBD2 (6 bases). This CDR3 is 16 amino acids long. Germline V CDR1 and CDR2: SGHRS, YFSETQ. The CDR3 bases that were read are TGCGCCAGCAGCTTAGGGCCTACACTAGCCCAAGAGACG. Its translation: CASSLGPTLAQET. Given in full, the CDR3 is CASSLGPTLAQETQYF.

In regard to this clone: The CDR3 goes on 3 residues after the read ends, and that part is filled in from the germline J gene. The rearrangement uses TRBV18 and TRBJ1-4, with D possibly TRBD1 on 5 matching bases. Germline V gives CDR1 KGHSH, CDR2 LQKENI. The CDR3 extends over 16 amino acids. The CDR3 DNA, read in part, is TGTGCCAGCTCACGGGTACCCGGCTCTGGGGCCAACGTA. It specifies CASSRVPGSGANV. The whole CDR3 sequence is CASSRVPGSGANVLFF.

The covered CDR3 bases are TGTGCCAGCAGCCCGAGGGGGGGCGGCACTGAA. It codes for CASSPRGGGTE. The full CDR3 is CASSPRGGGTEAFF. The genes are TRBV7-2 and TRBJ1-1, with D perhaps TRBD1 (6 bases). The sequence runs out 3 residues before the end of the CDR3; the remainder is reconstructed from the germline J gene. The germline V gene has CDR1 SGHTA and CDR2 FQGNSA. Trimming pared 5 bases from V and 4 bases from J, leaving 14 bases between. There are 14 residues in the CDR3.

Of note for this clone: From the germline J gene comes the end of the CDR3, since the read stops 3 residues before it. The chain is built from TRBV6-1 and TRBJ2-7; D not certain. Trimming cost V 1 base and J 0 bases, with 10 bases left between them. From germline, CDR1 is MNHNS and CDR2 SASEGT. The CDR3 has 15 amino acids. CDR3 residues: CASSEGWRSSYEQYF. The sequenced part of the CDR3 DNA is TGTGCCAGCAGTGAAGGGTGGCGGAGCTCCTACGAG.

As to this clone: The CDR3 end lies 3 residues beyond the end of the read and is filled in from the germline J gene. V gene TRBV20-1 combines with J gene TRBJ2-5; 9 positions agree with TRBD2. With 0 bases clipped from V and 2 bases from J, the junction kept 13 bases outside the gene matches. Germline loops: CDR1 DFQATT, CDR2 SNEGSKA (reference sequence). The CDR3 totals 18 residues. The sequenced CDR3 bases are TGCAGTGCTAGAGACGTAAGCCGCGGGACTAGCCATCAAGAGACC. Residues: CSARDVSRGTSHQET. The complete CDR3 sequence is CSARDVSRGTSHQETQYF.

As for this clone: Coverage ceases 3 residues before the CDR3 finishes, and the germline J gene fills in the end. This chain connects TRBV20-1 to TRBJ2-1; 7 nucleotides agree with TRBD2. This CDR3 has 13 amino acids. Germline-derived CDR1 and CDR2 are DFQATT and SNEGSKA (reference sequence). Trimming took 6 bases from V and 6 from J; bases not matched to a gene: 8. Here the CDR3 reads CSAPPRGINEQFF. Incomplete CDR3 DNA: TGCAGTGCCCCGCCGCGGGGGATCAATGAG.

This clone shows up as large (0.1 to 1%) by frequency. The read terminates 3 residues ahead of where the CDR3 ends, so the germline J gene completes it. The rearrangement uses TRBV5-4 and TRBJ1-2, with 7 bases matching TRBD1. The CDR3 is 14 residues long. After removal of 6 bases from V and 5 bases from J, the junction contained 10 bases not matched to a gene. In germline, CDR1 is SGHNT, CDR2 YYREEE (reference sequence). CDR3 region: CASTLQGYRYGYTF. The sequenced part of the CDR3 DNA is TGTGCCAGCACCTTACAGGGGTATCGTTATGGC.

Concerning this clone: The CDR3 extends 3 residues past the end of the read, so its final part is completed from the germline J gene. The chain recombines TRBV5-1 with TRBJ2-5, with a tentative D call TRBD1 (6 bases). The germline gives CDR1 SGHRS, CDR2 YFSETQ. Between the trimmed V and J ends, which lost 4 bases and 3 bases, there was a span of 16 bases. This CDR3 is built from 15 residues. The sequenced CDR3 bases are TGCGCCAGCAGCCCCTCGACAGGCCGAGAAGAGACC. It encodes CASSPSTGREET. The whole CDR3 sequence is CASSPSTGREETQYF.

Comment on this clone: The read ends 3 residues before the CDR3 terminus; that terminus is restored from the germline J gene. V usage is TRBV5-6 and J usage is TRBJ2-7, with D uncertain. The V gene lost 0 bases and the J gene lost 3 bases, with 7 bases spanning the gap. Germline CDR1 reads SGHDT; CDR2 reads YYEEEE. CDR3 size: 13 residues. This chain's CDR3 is CASSLESGYEQYF. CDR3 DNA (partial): TGTGCCAGCAGCTTGGAATCCGGCTACGAG.

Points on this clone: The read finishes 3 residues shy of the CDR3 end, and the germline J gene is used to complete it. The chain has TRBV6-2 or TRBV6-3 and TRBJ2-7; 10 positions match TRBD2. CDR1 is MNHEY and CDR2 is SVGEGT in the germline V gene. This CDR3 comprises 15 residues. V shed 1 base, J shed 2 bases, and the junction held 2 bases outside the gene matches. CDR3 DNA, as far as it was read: TGTGCCAGCAGTTACTATAGCGGGGGGCCCTACGAG. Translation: CASSYYSGGPYE. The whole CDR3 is CASSYYSGGPYEQYF.

CDR3 loop: CASSAGQSTDTQYF. The CDR3 bases that were read are TGTGCCAGCAGTGCTGGACAGAGCACAGATACG. The V call is TRBV2, the J call TRBJ2-3, with D perhaps TRBD1 (6 bases). Read data end 3 residues before the CDR3 end; the end is taken from the germline J gene. The CDR3 loop spans 14 amino acids. Trimming took off 4 bases at V and 0 bases at J, with 8 bases between the two ends. CDR1 is SNHLY and CDR2 is FYNNEI in the germline V gene. The complete variable domain, with remaining parts taken from reference TRBV2 and TRBJ2-3, reads EPEVTQTPSHQVTQMGQEVILRCVPISNHLYFYWYRQILGQKVEFLVSFYNNEISEKSEIFDDQFSVERPDGSNFTLKIRSTKLEDSAMYFCASSAGQSTDTQYFGPGTRLTVL.

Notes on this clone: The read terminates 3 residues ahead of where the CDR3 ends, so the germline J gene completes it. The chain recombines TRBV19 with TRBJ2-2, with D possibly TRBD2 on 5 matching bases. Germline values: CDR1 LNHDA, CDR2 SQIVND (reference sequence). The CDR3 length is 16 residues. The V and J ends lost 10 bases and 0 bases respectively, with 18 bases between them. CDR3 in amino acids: CATCGSWTPNTGELFF. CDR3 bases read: TGTGCCACCTGCGGGTCCTGGACTCCGAACACCGGGGAG.

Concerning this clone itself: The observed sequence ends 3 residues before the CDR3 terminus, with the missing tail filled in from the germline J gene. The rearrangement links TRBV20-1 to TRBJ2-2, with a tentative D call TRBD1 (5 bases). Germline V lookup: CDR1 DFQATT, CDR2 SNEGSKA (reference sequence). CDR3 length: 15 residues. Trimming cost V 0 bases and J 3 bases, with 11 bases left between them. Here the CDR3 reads CSARDLGQDTGELFF. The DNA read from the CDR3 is TGCAGTGCTAGAGATCTAGGACAAGACACCGGGGAG.

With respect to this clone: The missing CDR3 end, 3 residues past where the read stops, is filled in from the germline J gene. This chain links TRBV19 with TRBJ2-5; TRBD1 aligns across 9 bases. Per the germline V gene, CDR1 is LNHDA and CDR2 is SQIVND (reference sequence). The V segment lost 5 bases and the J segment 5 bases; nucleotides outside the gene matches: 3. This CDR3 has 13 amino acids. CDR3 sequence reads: CASSYRGRETQYF. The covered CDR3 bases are TGTGCCAGTAGTTACAGGGGGCGCGAGACC. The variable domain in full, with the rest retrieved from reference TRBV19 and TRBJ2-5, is DGGITQSPKYLFRKEGQNVTLSCEQNLNHDAMYWYRQDPGQGLRLIYYSQIVNDFQKGDIAEGYSVSREKKESFPLTVTSAQKNPTAFYLCASSYRGRETQYFGPGTRLLVL.

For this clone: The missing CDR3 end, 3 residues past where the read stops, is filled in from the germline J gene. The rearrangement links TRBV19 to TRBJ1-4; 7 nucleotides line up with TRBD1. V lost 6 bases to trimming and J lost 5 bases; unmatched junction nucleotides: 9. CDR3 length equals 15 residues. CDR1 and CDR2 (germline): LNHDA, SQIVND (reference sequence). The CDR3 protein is CASRPGQAVNEKLFF. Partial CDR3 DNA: TGTGCCAGTAGACCAGGACAGGCCGTAAATGAAAAA.

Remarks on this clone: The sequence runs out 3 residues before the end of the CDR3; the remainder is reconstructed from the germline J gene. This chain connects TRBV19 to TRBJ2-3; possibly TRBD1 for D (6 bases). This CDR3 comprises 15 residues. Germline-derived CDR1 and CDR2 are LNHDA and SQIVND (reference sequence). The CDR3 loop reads CASSIGQLSNQPQYF. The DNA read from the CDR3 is TGTGCCAGTAGTATTGGACAGCTTAGCAATCAGCCG.

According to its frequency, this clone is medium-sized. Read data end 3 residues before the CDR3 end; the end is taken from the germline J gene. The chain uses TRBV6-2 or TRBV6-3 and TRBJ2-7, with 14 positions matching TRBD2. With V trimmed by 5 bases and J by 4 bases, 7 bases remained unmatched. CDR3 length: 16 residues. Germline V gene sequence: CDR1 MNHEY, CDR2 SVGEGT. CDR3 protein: CASSPAGTSGRYEQYF. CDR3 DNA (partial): TGTGCCAGCAGTCCGGCCGGGACTAGCGGGAGATACGAG.

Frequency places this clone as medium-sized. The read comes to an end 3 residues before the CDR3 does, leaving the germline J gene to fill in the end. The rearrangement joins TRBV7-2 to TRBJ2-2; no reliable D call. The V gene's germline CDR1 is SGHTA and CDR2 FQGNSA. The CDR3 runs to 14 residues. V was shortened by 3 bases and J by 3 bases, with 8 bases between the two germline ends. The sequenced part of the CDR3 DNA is TGTGCCAGCAGCTTTTCAGGTCACACCGGGGAG. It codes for CASSFSGHTGE. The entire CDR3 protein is CASSFSGHTGELFF.

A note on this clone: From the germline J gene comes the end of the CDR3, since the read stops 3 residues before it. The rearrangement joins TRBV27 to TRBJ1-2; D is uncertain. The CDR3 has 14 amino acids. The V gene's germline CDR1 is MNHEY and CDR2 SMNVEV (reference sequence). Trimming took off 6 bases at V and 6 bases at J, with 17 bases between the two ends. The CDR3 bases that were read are TGTGCCAGCAGAATCCTATTTCTTCTCCATGGC. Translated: CASRILFLLHG. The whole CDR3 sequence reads CASRILFLLHGYTF.